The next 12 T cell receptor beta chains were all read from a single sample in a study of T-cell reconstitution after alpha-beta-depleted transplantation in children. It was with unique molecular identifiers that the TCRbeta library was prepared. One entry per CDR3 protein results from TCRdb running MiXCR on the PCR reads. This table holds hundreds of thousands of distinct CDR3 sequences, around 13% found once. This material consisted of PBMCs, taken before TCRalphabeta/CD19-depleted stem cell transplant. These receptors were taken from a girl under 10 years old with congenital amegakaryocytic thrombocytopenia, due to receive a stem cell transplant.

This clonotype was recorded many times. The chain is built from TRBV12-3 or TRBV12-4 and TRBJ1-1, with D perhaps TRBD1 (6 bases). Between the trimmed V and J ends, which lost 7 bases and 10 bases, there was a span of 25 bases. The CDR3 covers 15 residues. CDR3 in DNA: TGTGCCAGCAACCTACAGGGAGGACTCGGAACCGTAGCTTTCTTT. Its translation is CASNLQGGLGTVAFF.

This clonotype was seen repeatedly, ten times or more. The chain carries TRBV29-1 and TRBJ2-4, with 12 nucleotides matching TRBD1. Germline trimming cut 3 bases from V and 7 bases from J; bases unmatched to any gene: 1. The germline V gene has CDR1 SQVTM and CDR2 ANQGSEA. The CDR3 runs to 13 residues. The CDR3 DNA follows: TGCAGCGTTGAGGGACAGGGGGCTAACATTCAGTACTTC. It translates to CSVEGQGANIQYF. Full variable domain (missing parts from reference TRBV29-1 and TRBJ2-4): SAVISQKPSRDICQRGTSLTIQCQVDSQVTMMFWYRQQPGQSLTLIATANQGSEATYESGFVIDKFPISRPNLTFSTLTVSNMSPEDSSIYLCSVEGQGANIQYFGAGTRLSVL.

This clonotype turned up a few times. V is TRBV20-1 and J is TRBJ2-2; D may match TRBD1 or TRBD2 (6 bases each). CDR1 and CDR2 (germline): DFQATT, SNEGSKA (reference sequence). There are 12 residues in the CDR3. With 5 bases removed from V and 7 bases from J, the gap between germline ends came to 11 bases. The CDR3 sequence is CSAPKGGGELFF. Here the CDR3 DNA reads TGCAGTGCTCCGAAGGGGGGCGGGGAGCTGTTTTTT.

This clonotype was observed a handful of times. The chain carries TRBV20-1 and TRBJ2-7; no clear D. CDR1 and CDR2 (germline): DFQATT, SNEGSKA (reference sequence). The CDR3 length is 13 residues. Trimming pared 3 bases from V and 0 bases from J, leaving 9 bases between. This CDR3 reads CSARSEFSYEQYF. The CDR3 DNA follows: TGCAGTGCTAGGAGTGAGTTCTCCTACGAGCAGTACTTC.

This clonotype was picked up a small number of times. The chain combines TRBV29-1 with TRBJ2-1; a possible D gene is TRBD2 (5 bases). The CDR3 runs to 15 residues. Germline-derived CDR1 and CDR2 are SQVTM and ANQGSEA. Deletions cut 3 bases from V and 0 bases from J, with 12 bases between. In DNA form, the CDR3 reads TGCAGCGTTGATGAGGACTGGAGCTCCTACAATGAGCAGTTCTTC. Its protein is CSVDEDWSSYNEQFF.

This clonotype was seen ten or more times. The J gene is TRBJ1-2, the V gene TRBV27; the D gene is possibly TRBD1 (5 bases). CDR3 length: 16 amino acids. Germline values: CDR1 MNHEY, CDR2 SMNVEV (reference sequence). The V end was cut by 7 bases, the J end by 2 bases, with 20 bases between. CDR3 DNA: TGTGCCAGCACTACCCCGCTCAGGGAAATCAACTATGGCTACACCTTC. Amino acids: CASTTPLREINYGYTF.

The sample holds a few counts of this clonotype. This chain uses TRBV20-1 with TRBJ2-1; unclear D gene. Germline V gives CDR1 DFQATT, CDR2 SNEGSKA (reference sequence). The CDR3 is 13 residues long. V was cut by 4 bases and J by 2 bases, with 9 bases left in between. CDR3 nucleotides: TGCAGTGCTATATTACAGACCTACAATGAGCAGTTCTTC. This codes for CSAILQTYNEQFF.

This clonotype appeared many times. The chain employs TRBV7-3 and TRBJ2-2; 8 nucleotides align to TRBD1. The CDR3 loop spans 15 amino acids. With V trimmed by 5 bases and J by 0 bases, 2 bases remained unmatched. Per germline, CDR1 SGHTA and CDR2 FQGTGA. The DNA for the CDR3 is TGTGCCAGCAGCCCACAGGGGGCGAACACCGGGGAGCTGTTTTTT. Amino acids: CASSPQGANTGELFF.

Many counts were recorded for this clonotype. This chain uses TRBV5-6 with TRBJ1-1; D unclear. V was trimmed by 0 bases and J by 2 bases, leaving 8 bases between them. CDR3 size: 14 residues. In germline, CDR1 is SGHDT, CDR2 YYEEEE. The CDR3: CASSLDTLNTEAFF. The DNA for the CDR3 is TGTGCCAGCAGCTTGGACACACTAAACACTGAAGCTTTCTTT.

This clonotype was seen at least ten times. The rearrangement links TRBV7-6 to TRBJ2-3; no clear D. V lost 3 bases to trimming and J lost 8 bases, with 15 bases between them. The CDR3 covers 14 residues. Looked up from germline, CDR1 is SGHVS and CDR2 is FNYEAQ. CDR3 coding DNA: TGTGCCAGCAGCTTGGTACCCGATTACTTTACGCAGTATTTT. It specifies CASSLVPDYFTQYF.

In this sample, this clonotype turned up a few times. The CDR3 here is CSAAGRERSPYEQYF. The CDR3 DNA reads TGCAGTGCCGCGGGCAGGGAACGTTCCCCCTACGAGCAGTACTTC. The rearrangement links TRBV20-1 to TRBJ2-7; either TRBD1 or TRBD2 may fit D (5 bases each). Germline CDR1 DFQATT, CDR2 SNEGSKA (reference sequence). V was clipped by 6 bases and J by 2 bases, with 20 bases between them. The CDR3 is made up of 15 amino acids.

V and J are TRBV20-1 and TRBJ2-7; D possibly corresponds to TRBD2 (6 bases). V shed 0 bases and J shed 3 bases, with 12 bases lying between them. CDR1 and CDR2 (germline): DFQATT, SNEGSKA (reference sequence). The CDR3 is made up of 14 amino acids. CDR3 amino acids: CSARDLMGGYEQYF. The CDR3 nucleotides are TGCAGTGCTAGAGATCTTATGGGGGGCTACGAGCAGTACTTC.